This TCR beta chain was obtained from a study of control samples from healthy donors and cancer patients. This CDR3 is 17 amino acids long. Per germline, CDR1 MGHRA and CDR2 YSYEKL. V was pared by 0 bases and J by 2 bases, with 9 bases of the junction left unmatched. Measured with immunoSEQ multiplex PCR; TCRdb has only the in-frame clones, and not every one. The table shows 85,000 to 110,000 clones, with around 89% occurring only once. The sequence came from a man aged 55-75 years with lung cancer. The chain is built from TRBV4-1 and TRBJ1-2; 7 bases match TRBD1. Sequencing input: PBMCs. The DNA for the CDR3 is TGCGCCAGCAGCCAAGATGTAAGCCAGGGGGGCAACTATGGCTACACCTTC. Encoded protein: CASSQDVSQGGNYGYTF.